The present TCR beta chain was sequenced within a study of CD8+ T cells in alopecia areata. Germline V CDR1 and CDR2: LNHDA, SQIVND (reference sequence). The CDR3 loop spans 15 amino acids. V lost 4 bases to trimming and J lost 0 bases, with 12 bases between them. TCR sequencing used cDNA made by reverse transcription of extracted RNA. Using immunoSEQ multiplex PCR, the repertoire was profiled, and TCRdb retains in-frame clones only, with some absent. The table has about 69,000 clones, approximately 60% seen once; the top ten hold roughly 18%. Researchers gathered lesional scalp punch biopsies and peripheral blood from patients with alopecia areata.

The chain has TRBV19 and TRBJ1-1; D is uncertain. The receptor was isolated from a human donor with alopecia areata. This sample comprised CD8+ T cells sorted from blood, obtained at week 0. Here the CDR3 reads CASSKPTSLNTEAFF. CDR3 in DNA: TGTGCCAGTAGTAAACCGACAAGTTTGAACACTGAAGCTTTCTTT.